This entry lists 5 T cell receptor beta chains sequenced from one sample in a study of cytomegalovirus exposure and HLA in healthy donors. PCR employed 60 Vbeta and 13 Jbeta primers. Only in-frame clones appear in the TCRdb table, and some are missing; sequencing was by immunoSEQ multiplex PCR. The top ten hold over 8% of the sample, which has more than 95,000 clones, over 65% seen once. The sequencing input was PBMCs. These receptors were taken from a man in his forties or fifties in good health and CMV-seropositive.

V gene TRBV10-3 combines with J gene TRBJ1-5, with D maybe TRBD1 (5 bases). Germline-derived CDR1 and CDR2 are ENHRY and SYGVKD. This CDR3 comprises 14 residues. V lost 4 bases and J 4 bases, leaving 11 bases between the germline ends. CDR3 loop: CAISGQGGNQPQHF. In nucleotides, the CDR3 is TGTGCCATCAGTGGCCAGGGTGGGAATCAGCCCCAGCATTTT.

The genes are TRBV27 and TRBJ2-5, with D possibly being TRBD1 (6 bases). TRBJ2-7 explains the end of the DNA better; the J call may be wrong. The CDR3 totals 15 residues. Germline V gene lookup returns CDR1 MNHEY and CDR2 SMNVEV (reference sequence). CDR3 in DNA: TGTGCCAGCAGTACCACAGGGTTCAGCTCCTACGAGCAGTACTTC. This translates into CASSTTGFSSYEQYF.

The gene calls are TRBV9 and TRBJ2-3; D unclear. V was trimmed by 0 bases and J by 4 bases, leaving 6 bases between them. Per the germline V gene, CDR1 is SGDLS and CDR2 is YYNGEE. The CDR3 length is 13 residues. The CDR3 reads CASSVAGSDTQYF. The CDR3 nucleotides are TGTGCCAGCAGCGTAGCCGGGTCAGATACGCAGTATTTT.

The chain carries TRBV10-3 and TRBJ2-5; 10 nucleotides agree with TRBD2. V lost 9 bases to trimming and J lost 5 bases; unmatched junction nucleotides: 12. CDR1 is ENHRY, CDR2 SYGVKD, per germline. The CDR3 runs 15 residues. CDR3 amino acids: CAIASGGAAAETQYF. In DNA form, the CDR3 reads TGTGCCATAGCCAGCGGGGGGGCAGCGGCTGAGACCCAGTACTTC.

CDR3 nucleotides: TGTGCCAGCAGCTTACAGGGAGGAGACTATGGCTACACCTTC. It yields the protein CASSLQGGDYGYTF. V usage is TRBV7-2 and J usage is TRBJ1-2; the D gene is possibly TRBD1 (5 bases). This CDR3 has 14 amino acids. Germline CDR1 SGHTA, CDR2 FQGNSA. Trimming took 2 bases from V and 3 from J, leaving 10 bases between them.